The sequence of this T cell receptor beta chain was determined in a study of Graves' ophthalmopathy and Graves' hyperthyroidism. The stable label applied to hyperthyroidism with no ophthalmopathy within 18 months of follow-up. RNA transcripts served as template for amplifying TCR beta CDR3 sequences. Scientists carried out first-round RT-PCR using HTBI primers and then a second-round multiplex PCR. MiXCR, run by TCRdb on the multiplex PCR reads, gives a single entry per CDR3 protein. Of roughly 610,000 distinct CDR3 sequences in the sample, about 20% were seen once. V was clipped by 4 bases and J by 2 bases, with 12 bases between them. This CDR3 region has 14 residues. A few counts support this clonotype.

This receptor was taken from a woman aged 18 to 35 with stable Graves' hyperthyroidism. Some clones in this sample may be carry-over from other donors' samples. The J gene is TRBJ2-7, the V gene TRBV12-3 or TRBV12-4; D possibly uses TRBD1 or TRBD2 (6 bases each). Sample: peripheral blood. The CDR3 spells CASSYGGAAYEQYF. Written as DNA, the CDR3 is TGTGCCAGCAGTTACGGGGGCGCCGCCTACGAGCAGTACTTC.